The 28 T cell receptor beta chains below all came from one sample that was sequenced in a study of blood T cell repertoires in COVID-19. The data were produced by immunoSEQ multiplex PCR, yet TCRdb's version contains in-frame clones alone and is incomplete. The repertoire holds 180,000 or so clones, about nine tenths seen once, with around 1.5% in the top ten. Input material: peripheral blood. Every receptor here comes from a man younger than 35 with active or convalescent COVID-19.

V usage is TRBV7-9 and J usage is TRBJ2-7; no firm D call. V was pared by 1 base and J by 2 bases, with 9 bases between. The CDR3 extends over 14 amino acids. CDR1 SEHNR and CDR2 FQNEAQ come from the germline V gene (reference sequence). CDR3 coding DNA: TGTGCCAGCAGCTTAGATGACACTCCCTACGAGCAGTACTTC. This translates into CASSLDDTPYEQYF.

The chain combines TRBV6-2 or TRBV6-3 with TRBJ2-1, with a weak D call TRBD1 (5 bases). The CDR3 sequence is 16 residues long. The V end lost 5 bases, the J end lost 0 bases, and 14 bases lay between the germline ends. Germline V lookup: CDR1 MNHEY, CDR2 SVGEGT. CDR3 sequence reads: CASSLLRQSSYNEQFF. The CDR3 DNA reads TGTGCCAGCAGTCTATTAAGACAGAGCTCCTACAATGAGCAGTTCTTC.

The V gene is TRBV10-1, the J gene TRBJ2-3; 11 bases fit TRBD2. Germline assignment: CDR1 WNHNN and CDR2 SYGVQD (reference sequence). V shed 4 bases, J shed 4 bases, and the junction held 4 bases outside the gene matches. CDR3 length: 15 amino acids. The CDR3 spells CASSGSGGGADTQYF. The DNA of the CDR3 is TGCGCCAGCAGTGGTAGCGGGGGGGGCGCAGATACGCAGTATTTT.

The chain combines TRBV7-2 with TRBJ2-5; D unclear. The CDR3 length is 17 residues. Germline V gene sequence: CDR1 SGHTA, CDR2 FQGNSA. Trimming shortened V by 5 bases and J by 2 bases, and 21 bases separated the two germline ends. Written as DNA, the CDR3 is TGTGCCAGCAGCCCCCCCTCCCCCCCAGCGCGACAAGAGACCCAGTACTTC. It yields the protein CASSPPSPPARQETQYF. Full variable domain (remainder filled in from reference TRBV7-2 and TRBJ2-5): GAGVSQSPSNKVTEKGKDVELRCDPISGHTALYWYRQSLGQGLEFLIYFQGNSAPDKSGLPSDRFSAERTGGSVSTLTIQRTQQEDSAVYLCASSPPSPPARQETQYFGPGTRLLVL.

V gene TRBV7-9 combines with J gene TRBJ1-3; perhaps TRBD1 as D (6 bases). V shed 6 bases and J shed 14 bases, with 20 bases lying between them. Germline CDR1 reads SEHNR; CDR2 reads FQNEAQ (reference sequence). The CDR3 is made up of 13 amino acids. CDR3 in DNA: TGTGCCAGCAGTAAAAGTTCTGGGGGCCTATTATATTTT. Translation: CASSKSSGGLLYF.

The sample holds one count of this clone. The chain joins TRBV12-3 or TRBV12-4 to TRBJ1-5; D gene ambiguous. The CDR3 contains 13 residues. V lost 8 bases and J lost 5, with 13 bases in between. The CDR3 DNA reads TGTGCCAGCCGATCGGGGTTGGATCAGCCCCAGCATTTT. Translated, it gives CASRSGLDQPQHF.

The chain employs TRBV30 and TRBJ2-3; TRBD2 matches at 11 bases. This CDR3 is 14 amino acids long. Germline V CDR1 and CDR2: GTSNPN, SVGIG (reference sequence). J was trimmed by 6 bases and V by 5 bases; bases with no gene match: 7. The CDR3 is CAWELAGVPDTQYF. The DNA for the CDR3 is TGTGCCTGGGAACTAGCGGGAGTTCCGGATACGCAGTATTTT.

J is TRBJ1-4 and V is TRBV19, with 10 positions matching TRBD1. The CDR3 covers 15 residues. Looked up from germline, CDR1 is LNHDA and CDR2 is SQIVND (reference sequence). J lost 7 bases, V lost 4 bases, and 6 bases had no gene match. CDR3 DNA: TGTGCCAGTAGTACGTCCAGGACAGGGGGTGAAAAACTGTTTTTT. As protein: CASSTSRTGGEKLFF.

J is TRBJ2-7 and V is TRBV12-3 or TRBV12-4; 7 bases agree with TRBD1. The V and J ends lost 4 bases and 3 bases, in that order; junction bases with no gene match: 3. This CDR3 has 13 amino acids. CDR3 nucleotides: TGTGCCAGCAGTTCAGGGGGAGACTACGAGCAGTACTTC. Protein sequence: CASSSGGDYEQYF.

The rearrangement links TRBV7-2 to TRBJ2-7; 9 bases map to TRBD2. The CDR3 sequence is 14 residues long. V shed 1 base, J shed 6 bases, and the junction held 4 bases outside the gene matches. CDR1 and CDR2 from the germline V gene are SGHTA and FQGNSA. The CDR3 coding sequence is TGTGCCAGCAGCTTAGTCGCTAGCGGGACCGAGCAGTACTTC. Protein sequence: CASSLVASGTEQYF.

About this clone: Other DNA sequences in the sample encode the same CDR3. J is TRBJ2-3 and V is TRBV7-9; 8 positions match TRBD1. This CDR3 has 16 residues. Germline CDR1 and CDR2: SEHNR and FQNEAQ (reference sequence). V gave up 2 bases and J gave up 0 bases; unmatched junction bases: 4. The DNA for the CDR3 is TGTGCCAGCAGCTTAACAGGGGGGAGAAGCACAGATACGCAGTATTTT. It translates to CASSLTGGRSTDTQYF. The full variable domain, in which reference TRBV7-9 and TRBJ2-3 provide the parts outside the CDR3, is DTGVSQNPRHKITKRGQNVTFRCDPISEHNRLYWYRQTLGQGPEFLTYFQNEAQLEKSRLLSDRFSAERPKGSFSTLEIQRTEQGDSAMYLCASSLTGGRSTDTQYFGPGTRLTVL.

In nucleotides, the CDR3 is TGCAGCCACGCTCGGGGTAGCGGGGTGGGGGATGAGCAGTTCTTC. Its protein is CSHARGSGVGDEQFF. The chain employs TRBV29-1 and TRBJ2-1, with 8 bases lining up with TRBD2. V lost 8 bases and J lost 8; bases outside the gene matches: 17. The CDR3 runs to 15 residues. Germline CDR1 SQVTM, CDR2 ANQGSEA.

The chain combines TRBV4-2 with TRBJ2-1, with 7 bases lining up with TRBD2. The CDR3 runs 13 residues. The V and J ends lost 1 base and 10 bases, in that order; junction bases with no gene match: 4. Germline V gene sequence: CDR1 LGHNA, CDR2 YNFKEQ. The CDR3 DNA is TGTGCCAGCAGCCAAGTTAGGGGACTAGAGCAGTTCTTC. This codes for CASSQVRGLEQFF.

This clone showed up just once. This chain connects TRBV21-1 to TRBJ2-1; TRBD1 was called by the table and not checked on the DNA. TRBV21-1 is a known pseudogene. This CDR3 spans 18 amino acids. CDR3 loop: CASSKVEGGVGSYNEQFF. CDR3 nucleotide sequence: TGTGCCAGCAGCAAGGTTGAAGGGGGAGTTGGTTCCTACAATGAGCAGTTCTTC.

CDR3 DNA sequence: TGTGCCAGCAGCCAAGCGAGTGATACGCAGTATTTT. Residues: CASSQASDTQYF. The V call is TRBV3-1 (or the pseudogene TRBV3-2), the J call TRBJ2-3, with no clear D. V was cut by 1 base and J by 6 bases, with 5 bases left in between. The CDR3 runs 12 residues. The germline CDR1 and CDR2 sequences are LGHDT and YNNKEL (reference sequence).

The V gene is TRBV5-8, the J gene TRBJ1-3, with D hard to call. CDR1 is SGHTS, CDR2 YDEGEE, per germline. The CDR3 runs 16 residues. Trimming pared 1 base from V and 0 bases from J, leaving 11 bases between. CDR3 amino acids: CASSLNFGYSGNTIYF. As DNA, the CDR3 is TGTGCCAGCAGCTTGAATTTCGGGTACTCTGGAAACACCATATATTTT.

The J gene is TRBJ1-1, the V gene TRBV14; 7 positions agree with TRBD1. The junction had 3 bases not matched to a gene; V was cut back by 5 bases and J by 3 bases. Germline CDR1 SGHDN, CDR2 FVKESK. CDR3 length equals 13 residues. As DNA, the CDR3 is TGTGCCAGCAGCATGGGACAGTACACTGAAGCTTTCTTT. Its protein is CASSMGQYTEAFF.

The chain couples TRBV6-2 or TRBV6-3 to TRBJ2-1; D ambiguous. Germline V CDR1 and CDR2: MNHEY, SVGEGT. V was cut by 5 bases and J by 1 base, with 6 bases left in between. CDR3 size: 13 residues. This chain's CDR3 is CASSIPSYNEQFF. DNA for the CDR3: TGTGCCAGCAGTATCCCTTCCTACAATGAGCAGTTCTTC.

J is TRBJ2-3 and V is TRBV11-2; 7 nucleotides match TRBD1. Germline V gene lookup returns CDR1 SGHAT and CDR2 FQNNGV. V lost 1 base and J lost 4; bases outside the gene matches: 8. The CDR3 contains 16 residues. CDR3 bases: TGTGCCAGCAGCTTAGTAGGGGGCGCATGGTCAGATACGCAGTATTTT. As protein: CASSLVGGAWSDTQYF.

This clone was seen once. This rearrangement joins TRBV4-1 to TRBJ2-1; tentatively, D is TRBD2 (6 bases). CDR1 MGHRA and CDR2 YSYEKL come from the germline V gene. This CDR3 comprises 16 residues. V shed 3 bases and J shed 0 bases, with 12 bases lying between them. CDR3 nucleotides: TGCGCCAGCAGCCAGTCGGGGGTTCCCTCCTACAATGAGCAGTTCTTC. Protein product: CASSQSGVPSYNEQFF.

Comments on this clone: Other DNA sequences in this specimen translate into the identical CDR3. The chain links TRBV7-6 to TRBJ1-5; D not certain. Germline V CDR1 and CDR2: SGHVS, FNYEAQ. The CDR3 length is 15 residues. V was pared by 3 bases and J by 1 base, with 10 bases between. The CDR3 here is CASSLDGGSNQPQHF. The CDR3 DNA reads as TGTGCCAGCAGCTTGGACGGCGGGAGCAATCAGCCCCAGCATTTT.

This chain joins TRBV15 and TRBJ1-3; 8 bases map to TRBD1. With 2 bases clipped from V and 1 base from J, the junction kept 7 bases outside the gene matches. CDR3 size: 17 residues. Per germline, CDR1 LNHNV and CDR2 YYDKDF (reference sequence). CDR3 in amino acids: CATSRSGTGVSGNTIYF. CDR3 DNA: TGTGCCACCAGCAGATCCGGGACAGGCGTGTCTGGAAACACCATATATTTT.

This chain joins TRBV5-6 and TRBJ2-5; 11 nucleotides line up with TRBD1. The germline CDR1 and CDR2 sequences are SGHDT and YYEEEE. CDR3 length: 15 residues. Losses at the gene ends were 3 bases for V and 5 bases for J; bases not matched to a gene: 6. Here the CDR3 reads CASSSGQGASETQYF. The DNA of the CDR3 is TGTGCCAGCAGCTCCGGACAGGGGGCGTCGGAGACCCAGTACTTC.

This clone has a single count. The gene calls are TRBV7-9 and TRBJ1-4; the match to TRBD1 covers 10 bases. Per germline, CDR1 SEHNR and CDR2 FQNEAQ (reference sequence). The CDR3 is 16 residues long. The junction had 5 bases not matched to a gene; V was cut back by 1 base and J by 6 bases. Here the CDR3 reads CASSLDLTGGYEKLFF. The CDR3 nucleotides read TGTGCCAGCAGCTTAGATCTGACAGGGGGCTATGAAAAACTGTTTTTT.

The V gene is TRBV5-5, the J gene TRBJ1-2, with D maybe TRBD1 (6 bases). Germline values: CDR1 SGHKS, CDR2 YYEKEE (reference sequence). The germline V and J ends were trimmed by 1 base and 2 bases, with 6 bases remaining between them. This CDR3 has 13 amino acids. CDR3 sequence reads: CASSLRGNYGYTF. DNA for the CDR3: TGTGCCAGCAGCTTGAGGGGGAACTATGGCTACACCTTC.

The J gene is TRBJ2-5, the V gene TRBV5-1; D is uncertain. Trimming stripped 4 bases from V and 2 bases from J, with 12 bases between. The CDR3 extends over 14 amino acids. From germline, CDR1 is SGHRS and CDR2 YFSETQ. This chain's CDR3 is CASSKKTAQETQYF. CDR3 bases: TGCGCCAGCAGCAAAAAGACTGCTCAAGAGACCCAGTACTTC.

The chain links TRBV30 to TRBJ1-1, with TRBD1 as a possible D gene (5 bases). In germline, CDR1 is GTSNPN, CDR2 SVGIG (reference sequence). CDR3 size: 12 residues. V lost 5 bases to trimming and J lost 3 bases, with 10 bases between them. CDR3 in DNA: TGTGCCTGGGCTAGACAGTACACTGAAGCTTTCTTT. This sequence encodes CAWARQYTEAFF. Full variable domain (outside the CDR3, taken from reference TRBV30 and TRBJ1-1): SQTIHQWPATLVQPVGSPLSLECTVEGTSNPNLYWYRQAAGRGLQLLFYSVGIGQISSEVPQNLSASRPQDRQFILSSKKLLLSDSGFYLCAWARQYTEAFFGQGTRLTVV.

This rearrangement joins TRBV10-3 to TRBJ1-5; D might be TRBD1 (5 bases). The CDR3 extends over 13 amino acids. The V gene lost 0 bases and the J gene lost 7 bases, with 7 bases spanning the gap. Looked up from germline, CDR1 is ENHRY and CDR2 is SYGVKD. The chain's CDR3 is CAISESGGQPQHF. CDR3 bases: TGTGCCATCAGTGAGTCGGGGGGACAGCCCCAGCATTTT.